This T cell receptor (beta chain) was documented in a study of CD8 T cells in Susac syndrome. Germline values: CDR1 MNHEY, CDR2 SMNVEV (reference sequence). The V end lost 3 bases, the J end lost 7 bases, and 19 bases lay between the germline ends. This CDR3 contains 16 residues. Random hexamers were used to reverse transcribe an amount of roughly 0.45 to 1 ug RNA. TCRdb reprocessed the immunoSEQ multiplex PCR reads with MiXCR, giving one entry per CDR3 protein. The repertoire holds 45,000 to 55,000 distinct CDR3 sequences, with 90% to 95% as singletons. The sequenced sample consisted of CD8+ T cells from PBMCs. The chain links TRBV27 to TRBJ2-1, with TRBD1 as a possible D gene (6 bases). The receptor comes from a human donor in good health. The CDR3 is CASSFLGSQGWNEQFF. The CDR3 bases are TGTGCCAGCAGTTTTTTGGGGTCACAGGGTTGGAATGAGCAGTTCTTC.